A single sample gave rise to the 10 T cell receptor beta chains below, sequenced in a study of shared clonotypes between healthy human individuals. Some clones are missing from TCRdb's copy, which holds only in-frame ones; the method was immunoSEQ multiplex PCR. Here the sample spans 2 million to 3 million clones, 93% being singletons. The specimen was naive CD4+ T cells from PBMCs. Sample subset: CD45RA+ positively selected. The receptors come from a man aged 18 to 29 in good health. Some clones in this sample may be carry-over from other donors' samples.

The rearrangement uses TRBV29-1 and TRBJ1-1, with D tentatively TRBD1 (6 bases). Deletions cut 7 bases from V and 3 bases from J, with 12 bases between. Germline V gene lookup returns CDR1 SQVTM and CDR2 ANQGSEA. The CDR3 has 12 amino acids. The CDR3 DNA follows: TGCAGCGGGACAGACGGGGACACTGAAGCTTTCTTT. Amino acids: CSGTDGDTEAFF.

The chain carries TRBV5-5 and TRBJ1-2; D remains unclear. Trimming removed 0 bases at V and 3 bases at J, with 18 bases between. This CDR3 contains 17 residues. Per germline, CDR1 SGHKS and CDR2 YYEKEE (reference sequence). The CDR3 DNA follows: TGTGCCAGCAGCTTGGCAGGTGGGCGTCGGAACTACTATGGCTACACCTTC. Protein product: CASSLAGGRRNYYGYTF.

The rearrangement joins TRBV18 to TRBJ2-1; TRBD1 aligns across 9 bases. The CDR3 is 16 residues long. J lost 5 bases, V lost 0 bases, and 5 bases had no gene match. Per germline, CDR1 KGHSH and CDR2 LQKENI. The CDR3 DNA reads TGTGCCAGCTCACCACCGTCGGGACAGGGTGACAATGAGCAGTTCTTC. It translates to CASSPPSGQGDNEQFF.

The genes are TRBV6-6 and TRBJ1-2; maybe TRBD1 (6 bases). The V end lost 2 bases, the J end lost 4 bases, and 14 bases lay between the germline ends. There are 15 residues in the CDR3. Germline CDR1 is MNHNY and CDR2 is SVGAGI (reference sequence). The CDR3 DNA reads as TGTGCCAGCAGTTACCTACAGGGTACTAGCTATGGCTACACCTTC. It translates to CASSYLQGTSYGYTF.

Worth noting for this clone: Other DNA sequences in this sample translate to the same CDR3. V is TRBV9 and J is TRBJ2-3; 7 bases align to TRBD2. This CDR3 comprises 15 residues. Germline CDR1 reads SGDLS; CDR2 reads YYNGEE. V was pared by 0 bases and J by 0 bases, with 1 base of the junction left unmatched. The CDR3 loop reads CASSVASGSTDTQYF. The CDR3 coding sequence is TGTGCCAGCAGCGTAGCTAGCGGAAGCACAGATACGCAGTATTTT.

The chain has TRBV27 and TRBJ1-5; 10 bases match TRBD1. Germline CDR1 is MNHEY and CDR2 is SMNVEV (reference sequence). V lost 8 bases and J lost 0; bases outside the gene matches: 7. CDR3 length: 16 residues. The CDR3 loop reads CASGPTGGYSNQPQHF. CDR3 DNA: TGTGCCAGCGGACCGACAGGGGGCTATAGCAATCAGCCCCAGCATTTT.

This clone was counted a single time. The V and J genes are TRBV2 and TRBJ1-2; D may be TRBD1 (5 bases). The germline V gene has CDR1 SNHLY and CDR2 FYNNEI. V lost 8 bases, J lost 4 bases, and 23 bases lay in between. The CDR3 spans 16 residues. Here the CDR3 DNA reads TGTGCCAGCGGGGGGGTTAGGAGGGCACTCAGCTATGGCTACACCTTC. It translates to CASGGVRRALSYGYTF.

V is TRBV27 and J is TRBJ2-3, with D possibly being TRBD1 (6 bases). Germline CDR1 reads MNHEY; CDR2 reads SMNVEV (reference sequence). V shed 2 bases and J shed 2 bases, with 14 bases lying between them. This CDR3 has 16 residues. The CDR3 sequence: CASSLVSPGDTDTQYF. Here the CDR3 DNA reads TGTGCCAGCAGTTTAGTGTCGCCAGGGGACACAGATACGCAGTATTTT.

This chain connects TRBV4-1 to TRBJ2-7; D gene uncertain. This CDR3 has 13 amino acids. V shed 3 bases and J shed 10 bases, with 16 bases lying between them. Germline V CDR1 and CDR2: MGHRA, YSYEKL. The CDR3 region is CASSQDSSLSQYF. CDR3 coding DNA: TGCGCCAGCAGCCAGGATTCAAGTTTATCCCAGTACTTC.

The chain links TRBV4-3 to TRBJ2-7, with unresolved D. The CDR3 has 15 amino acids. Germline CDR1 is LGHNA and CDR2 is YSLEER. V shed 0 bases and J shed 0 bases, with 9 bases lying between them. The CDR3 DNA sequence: TGCGCCAGCAGCCAAGATTGGGTAGCCTCCTACGAGCAGTACTTC. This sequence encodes CASSQDWVASYEQYF.